This entry lists 12 T cell receptor beta chains sequenced from one sample in a study of post-analysis software for immune sequencing data. Findings of the study overall: Controls had lower frequencies than patients of about 5 TRBV segments, which included TRBV5-6, TRBV5-1 and TRBV20-1.

Included in the TCR beta cDNA libraries were unique molecular identifiers. TCRdb re-derived calls from the PCR reads in MiXCR, one entry per CDR3 protein. The table includes around 710,000 distinct CDR3 sequences, around 46% detected once. No antigens are known for them. The sequenced sample consisted of blood. Source of these receptors: a girl aged 5-17 years with multiple sclerosis.

This clonotype was picked up a small number of times. The chain joins TRBV20-1 to TRBJ2-5; D assignment may be TRBD1 or TRBD2 (5 bases each). Trimming took off 6 bases at V and 5 bases at J, with 16 bases between the two ends. The length of the CDR3 is 13 residues. Germline CDR1 DFQATT, CDR2 SNEGSKA (reference sequence). This CDR3 is CSAPPGGSETQYF. The CDR3 bases are TGCAGTGCACCCCCTGGGGGTTCCGAGACCCAGTACTTC.

The chain recombines TRBV5-5 with TRBJ1-4, with a possible D match to TRBD1 (6 bases). V was trimmed by 4 bases and J by 4 bases, leaving 14 bases between them. The CDR3 loop spans 15 amino acids. CDR1 is SGHKS, CDR2 YYEKEE, per germline (reference sequence). CDR3 region: CASSPEGVVNEKLFF. CDR3 DNA: TGTGCCAGCAGCCCGGAGGGGGTGGTTAATGAAAAACTGTTTTTT.

This clonotype occurred many times. V gene TRBV7-3 combines with J gene TRBJ2-1; 9 nucleotides match TRBD2. CDR1 and CDR2 from the germline V gene are SGHTA and FQGTGA. The CDR3 spans 14 residues. V dropped 3 bases and J dropped 4; count of bases not matched to a gene: 1. CDR3 coding DNA: TGTGCCAGCAGCTTGGCGGGAGGGTACAATGAGCAGTTCTTC. Its translation is CASSLAGGYNEQFF.

CDR3 nucleotides: TGTGTCACCGAGAACAGGGGTACCAATGAGCAGTTCTTC. Translated: CVTENRGTNEQFF. V gene TRBV2 combines with J gene TRBJ2-1; 7 bases match TRBD1. The germline gives CDR1 SNHLY, CDR2 FYNNEI. This CDR3 region has 13 residues.

The CDR3 DNA sequence: TGCAGTGCTGACCTTAATGGGGAGACCCAGTACTTC. Its protein product is CSADLNGETQYF. This chain connects TRBV20-1 to TRBJ2-5; no firm D call. Trimming took 5 bases from V and 5 from J, leaving 12 bases between them. The CDR3 runs to 12 residues. Germline V CDR1 and CDR2: DFQATT, SNEGSKA (reference sequence).

Notes on this clonotype: The junction and the germline gene differ at one end; a read error may be behind it. The genes are TRBV12-3 or TRBV12-4 and TRBJ2-3; weak D call: TRBD2 (6 bases). The CDR3 has 17 residues. The CDR3 sequence is CTSSFPQSGLSTDTQYF. CDR3 nucleotide sequence: TGTACCAGCAGTTTCCCTCAATCAGGACTATCCACAGATACGCAGTATTTT.

This chain joins TRBV7-8 and TRBJ2-3; 8 positions agree with TRBD2. Germline V gene lookup returns CDR1 SGHVS and CDR2 FQNEAQ. V shed 4 bases, J shed 3 bases, and the junction held 6 bases outside the gene matches. The CDR3 runs 15 residues. The CDR3 region is CASSSPGGGTDTQYF. The CDR3 DNA sequence: TGTGCCAGCAGCTCCCCGGGGGGGGGAACAGATACGCAGTATTTT.

The rearrangement links TRBV7-9 to TRBJ2-3; 7 nucleotides agree with TRBD2. CDR3 length: 13 residues. With 4 bases clipped from V and 6 bases from J, the junction kept 4 bases outside the gene matches. The germline CDR1 and CDR2 sequences are SEHNR and FQNEAQ (reference sequence). CDR3 DNA: TGTGCCAGCAGCTCGGTACTAGCGGATACGCAGTATTTT. Translation gives CASSSVLADTQYF.

This clonotype showed up just a few times. The junction differs from germline at one of its ends, possibly a read error. The CDR3 DNA sequence: TGTGCTAGCAGCTTAGGGAGCCTGAGTCACTACGAGCAGTACTTC. Translating gives CASSLGSLSHYEQYF. The chain joins TRBV7-7 to TRBJ2-7; tentatively, D is TRBD2 (5 bases). Germline V lookup: CDR1 SSHAT, CDR2 FNYEAQ (reference sequence). This CDR3 has 15 residues.

The rearrangement uses TRBV28 and TRBJ2-4, with a possible D match to TRBD1 (5 bases). The CDR3 is 15 residues long. Germline CDR1 is MDHEN and CDR2 is SYDVKM. Trimming left V 4 bases short and J 0 bases short, with 10 bases between. CDR3 nucleotide sequence: TGTGCCAGCAGTTGGGGCAGCCTAGCCAAAAACATTCAGTACTTC. It specifies CASSWGSLAKNIQYF.

There are a few counts of this clonotype. V usage is TRBV6-6 and J usage is TRBJ2-7; 8 positions match TRBD1. Per germline, CDR1 MNHNY and CDR2 SVGAGI (reference sequence). The CDR3 extends over 16 amino acids. The J segment lost 3 bases and the V segment lost 0 bases, leaving 7 bases of the junction unmatched. CDR3 loop: CASSYSPGQVDYEQYF. As DNA, the CDR3 is TGTGCCAGCAGTTACTCCCCGGGACAGGTGGACTACGAGCAGTACTTC.

The chain joins TRBV20-1 to TRBJ2-5, with 9 bases aligning to TRBD2. CDR3 length equals 13 residues. With 5 bases clipped from V and 6 bases from J, the junction kept 7 bases outside the gene matches. Germline CDR1 reads DFQATT; CDR2 reads SNEGSKA (reference sequence). CDR3 sequence (DNA): TGCAGTGCTGGGGACCCTAGCGGGAAGACCCAGTACTTC. This sequence encodes CSAGDPSGKTQYF.